These T cell receptor beta chains were read from a single sample in a study of blood T cell repertoires in COVID-19. This table comes from immunoSEQ multiplex PCR, and its TCRdb copy is limited to in-frame clones, with some not included. This sample has 250,000 to 300,000 clones; approximately 85% occur once, and the top ten carry 9.5% to 11%. Source material: peripheral blood. The receptors were sampled from a woman in her 70s with acute or convalescent COVID-19. Each CDR3 is given with its conserved first and last residue. D genes are given only for firm matches. Clone size is shown for a subset of rows, as once, few, many or a class of expanded clone.

CDR3: CASSQSDTSSYEQYF
DNA: TGCGCCAGCAGTCAATCTGACACGAGCTCCTACGAGCAGTACTTC
J: TRBJ2-7
size: .
V: TRBV23-1
D: .

CDR3: CASSLGGQVDTIYF
DNA: TGCGCCAGCAGCTTGGGGGGACAGGTGGACACCATATATTTT
J: TRBJ1-3
size: few
V: TRBV5-1
D: TRBD1

CDR3: CASSGGTGVLAFF
DNA: TGTGCCAGCAGTGGAGGGACAGGGGTGCTAGCTTTCTTT
J: TRBJ1-1
size: .
V: TRBV2
D: TRBD1

CDR3: CASSLVTVPNTGELFF
DNA: TGCGCCAGCAGCTTGGTTACAGTACCGAACACCGGGGAGCTGTTTTTT
J: TRBJ2-2
size: .
V: TRBV5-1
D: .

CDR3: CASNRATYNEQFF
DNA: TGTGCCAGCAACCGAGCCACCTACAATGAGCAGTTCTTC
J: TRBJ2-1
size: .
V: TRBV6-5
D: .

CDR3: CASSLFRGTDTQYF
DNA: TGTGCCAGCAGTTTATTCAGGGGCACAGATACGCAGTATTTT
J: TRBJ2-3
size: .
V: TRBV28
D: .

CDR3: CASKGTVYGYTF
DNA: TGTGCCAGCAAAGGGACAGTCTATGGCTACACCTTC
J: TRBJ1-2
size: .
V: TRBV6-5
D: TRBD1

CDR3: CASRELTSGGITDTQYF
DNA: TGCGCCAGCAGAGAACTGACTAGCGGGGGGATCACAGATACGCAGTATTTT
J: TRBJ2-3
size: .
V: TRBV5-1
D: TRBD2

CDR3: CASSLRAATNEKLFF
DNA: TGTGCCAGCAGCTTAAGAGCTGCAACTAATGAAAAACTGTTTTTT
J: TRBJ1-4
size: .
V: TRBV7-6
D: .

CDR3: CASSPQGGSYNEQFF
DNA: TGTGCCAGCAGCCCACAGGGCGGCTCATACAATGAGCAGTTCTTC
J: TRBJ2-1
size: .
V: TRBV5-4
D: .

CDR3: CASSLAGGYTF
DNA: TGTGCCAGCAGTTTGGCGGGGGGCTACACCTTC
J: TRBJ1-2
size: .
V: TRBV12-3/TRBV12-4
D: .

CDR3: CASSDYGGNTEAFF
DNA: TGTGCCAGCAGTGATTACGGGGGGAACACTGAAGCTTTCTTT
J: TRBJ1-1
size: .
V: TRBV6-1
D: .

CDR3: CASSLEGDYGYTF
DNA: TGTGCCAGCAGTCTTGAGGGCGACTATGGCTACACCTTC
J: TRBJ1-2
size: once
V: TRBV12-3/TRBV12-4
D: .

CDR3: CASAPRGAVSNTEAFF
DNA: TGTGCCAGCGCTCCCCGGGGGGCTGTAAGCAACACTGAAGCTTTCTTT
J: TRBJ1-1
size: .
V: TRBV3-1/TRBV3-2
D: .

CDR3: CASTTRTGGASGYTF
DNA: TGTGCCAGCACCACCCGGACAGGGGGCGCGTCTGGCTACACCTTC
J: TRBJ1-2
size: .
V: TRBV19
D: TRBD1

CDR3: CASSLVTGSYEQYF
DNA: TGTGCCAGCAGCTTGGTCACAGGGTCCTACGAGCAGTACTTC
J: TRBJ2-7
size: .
V: TRBV5-5
D: .

CDR3: CASSGVRDRVTGELFF
DNA: TGTGCCAGTAGTGGGGTGCGAGACAGGGTCACCGGGGAGCTGTTTTTT
J: TRBJ2-2
size: .
V: TRBV19
D: TRBD1

CDR3: CASSEDISSEQYF
DNA: TGTGCCAGCAGTGAGGACATCTCTAGCGAGCAGTACTTC
J: TRBJ2-7
size: .
V: TRBV12-3/TRBV12-4
D: .

CDR3: CASSGARLAGRTDTQYF
DNA: TGTGCCAGCAGTGGAGCTAGACTAGCGGGGCGCACAGATACGCAGTATTTT
J: TRBJ2-3
size: .
V: TRBV6-1
D: TRBD2

CDR3: CASSYGQGLRNQPQHF
DNA: TGTGCCAGCAGTTACGGACAGGGGTTGCGCAATCAGCCCCAGCATTTT
J: TRBJ1-5
size: .
V: TRBV6-2/TRBV6-3
D: TRBD1

CDR3: CASSQGVGGNQPQHF
DNA: TGTGCCAGCAGCCAGGGGGTCGGGGGCAATCAGCCCCAGCATTTT
J: TRBJ1-5
size: .
V: TRBV5-5
D: TRBD1

CDR3: CAWSEAANQPQHF
DNA: TGTGCCTGGAGTGAAGCAGCGAATCAGCCCCAGCATTTT
J: TRBJ1-5
size: .
V: TRBV30
D: .

CDR3: CASSRDRGGLTGAFF
DNA: TGTGCCAGCAGCCGGGACAGGGGGGGTCTTACTGGAGCTTTCTTT
J: TRBJ1-1
size: once
V: TRBV9
D: TRBD1

CDR3: CASSTGTITDTQYF
DNA: TGTGCCAGCAGCACCGGGACAATCACAGATACGCAGTATTTT
J: TRBJ2-3
size: .
V: TRBV7-9
D: .

CDR3: CASSPLGGAEQPQHF
DNA: TGTGCCAGCAGCCCCCTAGGGGGGGCGGAGCAGCCCCAGCATTTT
J: TRBJ1-5
size: .
V: TRBV9
D: .

CDR3: CASKGGGAAETQYF
DNA: TGTGCCAGCAAAGGCGGGGGGGCCGCGGAGACCCAGTACTTC
J: TRBJ2-5
size: .
V: TRBV2
D: TRBD2

CDR3: CASMGQPIYGYTF
DNA: TGCGCCAGCATGGGACAGCCGATCTATGGCTACACCTTC
J: TRBJ1-2
size: .
V: TRBV5-1
D: TRBD1

CDR3: CASSLRTGTKNIQYF
DNA: TGTGCCAGCAGCCTACGGACAGGGACCAAAAACATTCAGTACTTC
J: TRBJ2-4
size: .
V: TRBV3-1/TRBV3-2
D: TRBD1

CDR3: CASSLEWVAGSYNEQFF
DNA: TGCGCCAGCAGCTTGGAGTGGGTAGCGGGCTCCTACAATGAGCAGTTCTTC
J: TRBJ2-1
size: .
V: TRBV5-1
D: TRBD2

CDR3: CASSLAGNLNYYGYTF
DNA: TGTGCCAGCAGCTTAGCCGGGAACCTCAATTACTATGGCTACACCTTC
J: TRBJ1-2
size: .
V: TRBV7-9
D: .

CDR3: CATSESGTGAVYGYTF
DNA: TGTGCCACCAGTGAGAGCGGGACAGGGGCCGTCTATGGCTACACCTTC
J: TRBJ1-2
size: .
V: TRBV24-1
D: TRBD1

CDR3: CSVGGNHEQFF
DNA: TGCAGCGTTGGGGGCAACCATGAGCAGTTCTTC
J: TRBJ2-1
size: .
V: TRBV29-1
D: .

CDR3: CSGGGATDTQYF
DNA: TGCAGCGGAGGGGGGGCGACAGATACGCAGTATTTT
J: TRBJ2-3
size: .
V: TRBV29-1
D: .

CDR3: CASSAPGQGGGYTF
DNA: TGCGCCAGCAGCGCCCCGGGACAGGGAGGAGGCTACACCTTC
J: TRBJ1-2
size: .
V: TRBV5-1
D: TRBD1

CDR3: CASSLGPGNTEAFF
DNA: TGTGCCAGCAGCTTAGGGCCGGGGAACACTGAAGCTTTCTTT
J: TRBJ1-1
size: .
V: TRBV11-2
D: .

CDR3: CASGRGNTEAFF
DNA: TGTGCCAGCGGCCGGGGGAACACTGAAGCTTTCTTT
J: TRBJ1-1
size: .
V: TRBV9
D: .

CDR3: CAMEGPPNEKLFF
DNA: TGTGCCATGGAGGGGCCCCCTAATGAAAAACTGTTTTTT
J: TRBJ1-4
size: .
V: TRBV30
D: .

CDR3: CASSPDRGLATNEKLFF
DNA: TGTGCCAGCAGCCCCGACAGGGGCCTCGCAACTAATGAAAAACTGTTTTTT
J: TRBJ1-4
size: few
V: TRBV3-1/TRBV3-2
D: TRBD1

CDR3: CASSSRGTGFYGYTF
DNA: TGTGCCAGCAGCTCCCGCGGGACAGGGTTCTATGGCTACACCTTC
J: TRBJ1-2
size: .
V: TRBV5-6
D: TRBD1

CDR3: CASSSPGTGGGYGYTF
DNA: TGTGCCAGCAGTTCCCCTGGGACAGGAGGGGGCTATGGCTACACCTTC
J: TRBJ1-2
size: .
V: TRBV6-5
D: TRBD1

CDR3: CASSRGGKTDTQYF
DNA: TGTGCCAGCAGCCGGGGGGGCAAGACAGATACGCAGTATTTT
J: TRBJ2-3
size: .
V: TRBV5-4
D: TRBD2

CDR3: CASMGGAQYF
DNA: TGTGCCAGCATGGGAGGCGCCCAGTACTTC
J: TRBJ2-5
size: .
V: TRBV3-1/TRBV3-2
D: .

CDR3: CASSSLERGLAGVETQYF
DNA: TGTGCCAGCAGCTCACTAGAAAGGGGACTAGCGGGGGTAGAGACCCAGTACTTC
J: TRBJ2-5
size: once
V: TRBV7-3
D: TRBD2

CDR3: CASSQVGGLDYGYTF
DNA: TGTGCCAGCAGCCAAGTTGGGGGGTTAGACTATGGCTACACCTTC
J: TRBJ1-2
size: .
V: TRBV3-1/TRBV3-2
D: .

CDR3: CASWDRGLGGELFF
DNA: TGTGCCAGCTGGGACAGGGGGCTCGGCGGGGAGCTGTTTTTT
J: TRBJ2-2
size: .
V: TRBV2
D: TRBD1

CDR3: CASSLTGDNEKLFF
DNA: TGTGCCAGCAGTTTAACAGGAGATAATGAAAAACTGTTTTTT
J: TRBJ1-4
size: .
V: TRBV6-5
D: .

CDR3: CASSQSWTANYGYTF
DNA: TGCGCCAGCAGCCAATCCTGGACAGCTAACTATGGCTACACCTTC
J: TRBJ1-2
size: once
V: TRBV4-1
D: .

CDR3: CASSPTANYGYTF
DNA: TGTGCCAGCAGCCCGACAGCGAACTATGGCTACACCTTC
J: TRBJ1-2
size: few
V: TRBV5-4
D: .

CDR3: CASIDRLGQPQHF
DNA: TGCGCCAGCATAGACAGACTAGGGCAGCCCCAGCATTTT
J: TRBJ1-5
size: .
V: TRBV10-2
D: .

CDR3: CASSDRGTSYGYTF
DNA: TGTGCCAGCAGTGACCGGGGAACCAGCTATGGCTACACCTTC
J: TRBJ1-2
size: .
V: TRBV6-4
D: .

CDR3: CASSPPGGAGLRAFF
DNA: TGTGCCAGCAGCCCTCCGGGGGGGGCAGGGTTGAGAGCTTTCTTT
J: TRBJ1-1
size: .
V: TRBV3-1/TRBV3-2
D: .

CDR3: CASSLGQGGGQPQHF
DNA: TGTGCCAGCAGCTTGGGACAGGGAGGAGGGCAGCCCCAGCATTTT
J: TRBJ1-5
size: .
V: TRBV11-2
D: TRBD1